This entry lists 12 T cell receptor beta chains sequenced from one sample in a study of blood T cell repertoires in COVID-19. Some clones are missing from TCRdb's copy, which holds only in-frame ones; the method was immunoSEQ multiplex PCR. Here the sample spans 200,000 to 250,000 clones, 86% being singletons. Sequencing was carried out using peripheral blood. The receptors were gathered from a woman aged 80 or over with COVID-19, enrolled during active disease.

This chain links TRBV6-5 with TRBJ1-4; D is unclear. V dropped 2 bases and J dropped 0 bases, with 10 bases sitting between them. Germline CDR1 is MNHEY and CDR2 is SVGAGI. The CDR3 has 16 amino acids. The CDR3 DNA reads TGTGCCAGCAGTTACGGACTGACGCCAACTAATGAAAAACTGTTTTTT. It specifies CASSYGLTPTNEKLFF.

CDR3 in DNA: TGTGCCAGCAGTGGCGCCGGGACTAGCTCTAACAATGAGCAGTTCTTC. It specifies CASSGAGTSSNNEQFF. The chain couples TRBV6-1 to TRBJ2-1, with 9 bases aligning to TRBD2. Germline V CDR1 and CDR2: MNHNS, SASEGT. The CDR3 is made up of 16 amino acids. V was clipped by 4 bases and J by 5 bases; unmatched bases: 9.

The chain joins TRBV11-2 to TRBJ2-7; D is unclear. The CDR3 has 13 amino acids. The germline V gene has CDR1 SGHAT and CDR2 FQNNGV. V lost 3 bases and J 9 bases, leaving 15 bases between the germline ends. Here the CDR3 reads CASSFSLSSGQYF. The CDR3 bases are TGTGCCAGCAGCTTCTCTCTCTCTTCCGGGCAGTACTTC.

The rearrangement joins TRBV6-5 to TRBJ2-3; unclear D gene. The CDR3 has 11 amino acids. CDR1 is MNHEY, CDR2 SVGAGI, per germline. Trimming left V 7 bases short and J 6 bases short, with 8 bases between. CDR3 protein: CASNIIDTQYF. CDR3 nucleotides: TGTGCCAGCAACATAATCGATACGCAGTATTTT.

The V and J genes are TRBV4-1 and TRBJ1-2; D gene unclear. Germline CDR1 reads MGHRA; CDR2 reads YSYEKL. This CDR3 is built from 13 residues. The germline V and J ends were trimmed by 3 bases and 2 bases, with 7 bases remaining between them. In DNA form, the CDR3 reads TGCGCCAGCAGCCATCTCGGGAACTATGGCTACACCTTC. Its translation is CASSHLGNYGYTF.

This clone was counted a single time. This chain links TRBV6-2 or TRBV6-3 with TRBJ2-7; possible D gene TRBD1, 6 bases. The CDR3 covers 15 residues. V was cut by 7 bases and J by 3 bases, with 19 bases left in between. CDR1 is MNHEY, CDR2 SVGEGT, per germline. The CDR3 DNA reads TGTGCCAGCACCCCCCCACAGGGTAGGAGCTACGAGCAGTACTTC. This translates into CASTPPQGRSYEQYF.

The V gene is TRBV7-9, the J gene TRBJ2-1; 8 nucleotides agree with TRBD2. The CDR3 has 15 amino acids. After removal of 5 bases from V and 2 bases from J, the junction contained 5 bases not matched to a gene. CDR1 is SEHNR and CDR2 is FQNEAQ in the germline V gene (reference sequence). CDR3 coding DNA: TGTGCCAGCAGCCCCGGACTAGCAACCTACAATGAGCAGTTCTTC. Amino acids: CASSPGLATYNEQFF. Full variable domain (rest looked up from reference TRBV7-9 and TRBJ2-1): DTGVSQNPRHKITKRGQNVTFRCDPISEHNRLYWYRQTLGQGPEFLTYFQNEAQLEKSRLLSDRFSAERPKGSFSTLEIQRTEQGDSAMYLCASSPGLATYNEQFFGPGTRLTVL.

This clone came up many times. The chain links TRBV18 to TRBJ1-1; D unresolved. Trimming took off 1 base at V and 0 bases at J, with 6 bases between the two ends. Germline-derived CDR1 and CDR2 are KGHSH and LQKENI. This CDR3 has 14 amino acids. This CDR3 is CASSPQEMNTEAFF. DNA of the CDR3: TGTGCCAGCTCACCACAGGAGATGAACACTGAAGCTTTCTTT.

To note about this clone: Other DNA sequences in the sample encode the same CDR3. This chain links TRBV5-1 with TRBJ2-1, with 7 bases fitting TRBD1. J lost 7 bases, V lost 2 bases, and 0 bases had no gene match. CDR1 is SGHRS, CDR2 YFSETQ, per germline. The CDR3 spans 12 residues. CDR3 region: CASSLQGNEQFF. In nucleotides, the CDR3 is TGCGCCAGCAGCTTACAGGGGAATGAGCAGTTCTTC. The full variable domain, its missing parts supplied by reference TRBV5-1 and TRBJ2-1, is KAGVTQTPRYLIKTRGQQVTLSCSPISGHRSVSWYQQTPGQGLQFLFEYFSETQRNKGNFPGRFSGRQFSNSRSEMNVSTLELGDSALYLCASSLQGNEQFFGPGTRLTVL.

The CDR3 region has the DNA TGTGCCACCTCCCCCGGGGACTCTGGAAACACCATATATTTT. It codes for CATSPGDSGNTIYF. The chain links TRBV28 to TRBJ1-3; D gene unclear. Germline values: CDR1 MDHEN, CDR2 SYDVKM. This CDR3 is 14 amino acids long. Trimming took off 10 bases at V and 0 bases at J, with 13 bases between the two ends. The whole variable domain, remainder taken from reference TRBV28 and TRBJ1-3, is DVKVTQSSRYLVKRTGEKVFLECVQDMDHENMFWYRQDPGLGLRLIYFSYDVKMKEKGDIPEGYSVSREKKERFSLILESASTNQTSMYLCATSPGDSGNTIYFGEGSWLTVV.

This rearrangement joins TRBV6-5 to TRBJ2-4; weak D call: TRBD1 (5 bases). V was shortened by 6 bases and J by 0 bases, with 12 bases between the two germline ends. Per the germline V gene, CDR1 is MNHEY and CDR2 is SVGAGI. The CDR3 runs to 15 residues. Here the CDR3 reads CASRGRVGAKNIQYF. The CDR3, as DNA: TGTGCCAGCAGGGGCAGGGTTGGAGCCAAAAACATTCAGTACTTC.

Only one count was recorded for this clone. CDR3 sequence reads: CASVKSGGNYNEQFF. CDR3 DNA sequence: TGTGCCAGCGTGAAGAGCGGGGGCAACTACAATGAGCAGTTCTTC. The rearrangement joins TRBV2 to TRBJ2-1, with TRBD2 identical over 8 bases. In germline, CDR1 is SNHLY, CDR2 FYNNEI. After removal of 8 bases from V and 3 bases from J, the junction contained 9 bases not matched to a gene. The CDR3 has 15 residues.